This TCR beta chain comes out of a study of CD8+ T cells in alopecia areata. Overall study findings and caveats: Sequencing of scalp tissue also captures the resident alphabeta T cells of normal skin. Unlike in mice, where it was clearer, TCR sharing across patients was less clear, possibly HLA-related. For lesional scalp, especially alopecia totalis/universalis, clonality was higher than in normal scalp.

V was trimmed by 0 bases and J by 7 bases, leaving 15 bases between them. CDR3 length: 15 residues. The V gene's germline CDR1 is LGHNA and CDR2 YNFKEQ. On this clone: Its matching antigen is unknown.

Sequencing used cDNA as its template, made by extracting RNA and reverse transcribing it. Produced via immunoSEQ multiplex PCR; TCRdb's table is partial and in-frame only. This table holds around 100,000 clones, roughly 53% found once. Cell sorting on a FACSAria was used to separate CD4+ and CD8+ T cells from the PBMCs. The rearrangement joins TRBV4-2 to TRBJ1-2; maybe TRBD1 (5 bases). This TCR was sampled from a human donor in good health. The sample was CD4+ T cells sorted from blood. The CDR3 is CASSQEGTAGSGYTF. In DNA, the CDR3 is TGTGCCAGCAGCCAAGAAGGGACGGCAGGGTCTGGCTACACCTTC.